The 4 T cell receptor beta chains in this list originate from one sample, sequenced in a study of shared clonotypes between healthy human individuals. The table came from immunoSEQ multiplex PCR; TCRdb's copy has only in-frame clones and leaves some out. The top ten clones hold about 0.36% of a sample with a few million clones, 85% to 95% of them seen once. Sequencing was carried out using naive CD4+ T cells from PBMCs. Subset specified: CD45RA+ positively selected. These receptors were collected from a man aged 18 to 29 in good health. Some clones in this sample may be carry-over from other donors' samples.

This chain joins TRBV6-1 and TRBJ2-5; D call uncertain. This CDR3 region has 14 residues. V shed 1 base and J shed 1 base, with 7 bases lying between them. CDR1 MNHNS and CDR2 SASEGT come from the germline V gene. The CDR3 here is CASSEGAAQETQYF. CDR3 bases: TGTGCCAGCAGTGAAGGGGCAGCCCAAGAGACCCAGTACTTC.

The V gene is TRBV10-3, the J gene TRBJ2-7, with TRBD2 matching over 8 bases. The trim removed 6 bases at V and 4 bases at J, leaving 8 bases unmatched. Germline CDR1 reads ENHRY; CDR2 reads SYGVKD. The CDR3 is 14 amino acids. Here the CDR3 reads CAIRNSGDGYEQYF. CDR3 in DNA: TGTGCCATCAGGAATAGCGGGGACGGGTACGAGCAGTACTTC.

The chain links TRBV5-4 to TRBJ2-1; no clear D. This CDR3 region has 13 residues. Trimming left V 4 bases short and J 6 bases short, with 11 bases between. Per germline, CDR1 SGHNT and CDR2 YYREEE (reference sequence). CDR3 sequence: CASSLSDLNEQFF. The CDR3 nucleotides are TGTGCCAGCAGCCTATCGGACCTCAATGAGCAGTTCTTC.

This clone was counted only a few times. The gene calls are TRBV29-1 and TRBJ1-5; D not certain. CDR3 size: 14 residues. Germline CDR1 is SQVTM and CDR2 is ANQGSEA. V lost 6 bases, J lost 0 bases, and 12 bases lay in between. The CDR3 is CSVSGSYSNQPQHF. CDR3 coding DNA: TGCAGCGTCTCGGGAAGTTATAGCAATCAGCCCCAGCATTTT.